This T cell receptor beta chain emerged from a study of blood T cell repertoires in COVID-19. The wider study: PBMCs, B-cell-depleted T cells, or T cells were the source of the cDNA or gDNA that made up the material.

This clone was seen just once. Assay: immunoSEQ multiplex PCR; the TCRdb copy retains only in-frame clones and omits some. The repertoire holds approximately 44,000 clones, about 87% seen once, with roughly 1.3% in the top ten. Germline V gene sequence: CDR1 MNHEY, CDR2 SMNVEV (reference sequence). CDR3 length: 13 residues. Trimming cost V 2 bases and J 6 bases, with 7 bases left between them. The V call is TRBV27, the J call TRBJ2-2; D gene ambiguous. Sequencing input: peripheral blood. The origin of this receptor is a woman aged 40-49 years with acute or convalescent COVID-19. Here the CDR3 reads CASSLPRAGELFF. In DNA, the CDR3 is TGTGCCAGCAGTTTACCTAGAGCCGGGGAGCTGTTTTTT.